The clone carrying this T cell receptor (beta chain) was recorded at least ten times. Its antigen remains unidentified. Ophthalmopathy cases showed moderate-to-severe activity, scoring CAS ≥3 and NOSPECS ≥4, with duration under 3 months. The trim removed 6 bases at V and 3 bases at J, leaving 6 bases unmatched. CDR1 and CDR2 (germline): KGHDR, SFDVKD. The CDR3 is 14 amino acids. This record belongs to a study of Graves' ophthalmopathy and Graves' hyperthyroidism. General study findings and limits: In separating ophthalmopathy from stable hyperthyroidism, a 13-signature model achieved roughly 89% sensitivity and 65% to 84% specificity.

RNA transcripts yielded amplified TCR beta CDR3 regions. The authors performed first-round RT-PCR with HTBI primers and then a second-round multiplex PCR. Each CDR3 protein is one row after TCRdb ran MiXCR on the multiplex PCR reads. The top ten clones hold 3.3% of a sample with 600,000 to 700,000 distinct CDR3 sequences, over 40% of them seen once. The sequenced material came from peripheral blood. The sequence was obtained from an adult man with Graves' ophthalmopathy. The V call is TRBV24-1, the J call TRBJ2-7; TRBD2 matches 8 bases. DNA of the CDR3: TGTGCCACCAGTACGGGGGGGGATAACTACGAGCAGTACTTC. This codes for CATSTGGDNYEQYF.